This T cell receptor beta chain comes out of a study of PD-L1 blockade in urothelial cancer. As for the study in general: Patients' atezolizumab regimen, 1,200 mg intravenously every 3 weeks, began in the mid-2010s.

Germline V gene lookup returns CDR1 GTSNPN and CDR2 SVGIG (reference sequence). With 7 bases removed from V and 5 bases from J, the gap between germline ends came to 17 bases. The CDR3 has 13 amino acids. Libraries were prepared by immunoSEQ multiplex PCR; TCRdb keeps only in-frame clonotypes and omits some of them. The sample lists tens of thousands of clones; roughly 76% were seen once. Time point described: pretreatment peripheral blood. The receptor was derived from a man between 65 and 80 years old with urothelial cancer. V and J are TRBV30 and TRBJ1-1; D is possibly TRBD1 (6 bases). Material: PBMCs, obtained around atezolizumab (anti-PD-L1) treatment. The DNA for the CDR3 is TGTGCCTTGGACGGGAGGGGGAGTACTGAAGCTTTCTTT. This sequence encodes CALDGRGSTEAFF.